The entry below gives a single TCR beta chain sequence along with its context. The antigen is undetermined. The CDR3 extends over 17 amino acids. Trimming took 0 bases from V and 0 from J, leaving 16 bases between them. Germline V gene sequence: CDR1 SGHKS, CDR2 YYEKEE (reference sequence). The PCR used 60 Vbeta and 13 Jbeta primers. The assay was immunoSEQ multiplex PCR, and TCRdb's table has in-frame clones only and misses some. The top ten clones hold roughly 0.64% of a sample with about 180,000 clones, less than 80% of them seen once. The sample comes from a study of cytomegalovirus exposure and HLA in healthy donors. The study's findings and limits: Highly shared sequence variants in one cluster were likely a sequencing artifact. The productive fraction for most TCR beta V segments was about 87% or about 30% in an earlier analysis. There were reportedly fewer N-insertions in an Asian-associated ancestry cluster than the roughly 670-donor mean, in a later analysis. TCR beta sequences reportedly predicted most subjects' HLA-A and HLA-B alleles accurately.

This clonotype originated in a middle-aged woman in good health and CMV-seronegative. The genes are TRBV5-5 and TRBJ2-7; TRBD2 might be the D (5 bases). The sequencing input was PBMCs. The CDR3 region is CASSLATGEWSSYEQYF. CDR3 bases: TGTGCCAGCAGCTTGGCCACCGGGGAATGGAGCTCCTACGAGCAGTACTTC.